This T cell receptor beta chain was captured by sequencing in a study of T cells in women clearing cervical HPV infection. On the study more broadly: Control women cleared a single incident HPV16 infection within 12 months. Case blood was drawn a median approximately 150 days after lesion detection. Whole-study results and caveats: TRBV6-7 abundance was lower in cases than controls (approximately 0.11% versus 0.16%).

V lost 8 bases, J lost 7 bases, and 12 bases lay in between. Germline V gene sequence: CDR1 SGHAT, CDR2 FQNNGV. The CDR3 has 12 residues. The repertoire was sequenced with immunoSEQ multiplex PCR; TCRdb's copy has only in-frame clones and lacks some. The sample table includes 35,000 to 50,000 clones. Note on this clone: The antigen is not known. The read is 3 residues too short to cover the CDR3 end, so that end is filled in from the germline J gene.

The sample comprised blood buffy coat. The chain has TRBV11-2 and TRBJ2-1; weak D call: TRBD1 (5 bases). The sequence was obtained from a woman between 18 and 69 years old with a cervical HPV16 infection that either progressed to CIN3+ or cleared (not recorded which). CDR3 bases read: TGTGCCAGCGGGGCGGCTTGGAATGAG. It encodes CASGAAWNE. The full CDR3 sequence reads CASGAAWNEQFF.